This T cell receptor beta chain derives from a study of T cell changes during pregnancy in multiple sclerosis. Sequencing used immunoSEQ multiplex PCR; TCRdb keeps in-frame clones, though not all of them. The table includes 65,000 to 85,000 clones, approximately 93% detected once. Sequencing used peripheral blood, obtained in the second trimester of pregnancy. The receptor's source is a female donor with multiple sclerosis, enrolled in a pregnancy study.

The CDR3: CASSPPGTAGANVLTF. The CDR3 coding sequence is TGTGCCAGCAGCCCACCCGGGACAGCTGGGGCCAACGTCCTGACTTTC. The chain has TRBV5-6 and TRBJ2-6, with 7 positions matching TRBD1. Trimming took 4 bases from V and 2 from J; bases not matched to a gene: 6. The CDR3 sequence is 16 residues long. Germline loops: CDR1 SGHDT, CDR2 YYEEEE. Complete variable domain (other parts from reference TRBV5-6 and TRBJ2-6): DAGVTQSPTHLIKTRGQQVTLRCSPKSGHDTVSWYQQALGQGPQFIFQYYEEEERQRGNFPDRFSGHQFPNYSSELNVNALLLGDSALYLCASSPPGTAGANVLTFGAGSRLTVL.